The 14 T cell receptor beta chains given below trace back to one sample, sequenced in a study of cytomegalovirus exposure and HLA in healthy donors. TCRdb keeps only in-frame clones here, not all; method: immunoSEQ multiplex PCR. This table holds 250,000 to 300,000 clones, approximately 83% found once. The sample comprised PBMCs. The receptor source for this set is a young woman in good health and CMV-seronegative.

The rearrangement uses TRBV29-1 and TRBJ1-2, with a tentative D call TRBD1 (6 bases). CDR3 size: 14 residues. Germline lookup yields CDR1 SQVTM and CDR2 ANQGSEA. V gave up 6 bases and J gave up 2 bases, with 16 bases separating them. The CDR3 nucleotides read TGCAGCGTCGCGGGACTAGGGGGGAACTATGGCTACACCTTC. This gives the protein CSVAGLGGNYGYTF.

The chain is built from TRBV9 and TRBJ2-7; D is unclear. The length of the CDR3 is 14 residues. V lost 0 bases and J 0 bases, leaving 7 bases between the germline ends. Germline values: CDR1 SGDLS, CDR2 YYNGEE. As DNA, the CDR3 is TGTGCCAGCAGCGTAGATGTCAACTCCTACGAGCAGTACTTC. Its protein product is CASSVDVNSYEQYF.

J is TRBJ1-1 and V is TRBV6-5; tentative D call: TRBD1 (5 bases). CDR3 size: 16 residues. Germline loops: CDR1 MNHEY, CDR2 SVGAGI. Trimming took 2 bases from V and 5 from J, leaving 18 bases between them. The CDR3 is CASSYGQGEVGTEAFF. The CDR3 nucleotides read TGTGCCAGCAGTTACGGGCAGGGTGAGGTAGGGACTGAAGCTTTCTTT.

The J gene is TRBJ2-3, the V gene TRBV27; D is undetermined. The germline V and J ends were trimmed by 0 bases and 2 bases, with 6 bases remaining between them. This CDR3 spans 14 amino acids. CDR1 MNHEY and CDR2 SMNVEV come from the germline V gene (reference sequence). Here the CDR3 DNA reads TGTGCCAGCAGTTTATCTCCCCTCACAGATACGCAGTATTTT. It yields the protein CASSLSPLTDTQYF.

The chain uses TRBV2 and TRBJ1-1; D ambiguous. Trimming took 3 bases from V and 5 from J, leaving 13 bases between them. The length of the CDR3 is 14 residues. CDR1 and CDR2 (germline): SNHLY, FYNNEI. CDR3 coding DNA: TGTGCCAGCAGTGACTGGCAGATCAAGACTGAAGCTTTCTTT. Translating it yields CASSDWQIKTEAFF.

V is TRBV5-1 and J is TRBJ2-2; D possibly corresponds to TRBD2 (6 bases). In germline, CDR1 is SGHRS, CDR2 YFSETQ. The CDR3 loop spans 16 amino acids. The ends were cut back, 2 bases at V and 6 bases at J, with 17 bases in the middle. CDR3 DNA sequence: TGCGCCAGCAGCTTCCGCGGGGTACCCCTCTCCGGGGAGCTGTTTTTT. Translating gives CASSFRGVPLSGELFF.

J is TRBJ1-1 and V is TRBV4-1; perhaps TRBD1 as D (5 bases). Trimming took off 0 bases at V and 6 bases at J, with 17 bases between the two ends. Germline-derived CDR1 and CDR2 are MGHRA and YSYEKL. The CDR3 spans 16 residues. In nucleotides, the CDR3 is TGCGCCAGCAGCCAAGATAGGAATTGGGGCAGCGCTGAAGCTTTCTTT. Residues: CASSQDRNWGSAEAFF.

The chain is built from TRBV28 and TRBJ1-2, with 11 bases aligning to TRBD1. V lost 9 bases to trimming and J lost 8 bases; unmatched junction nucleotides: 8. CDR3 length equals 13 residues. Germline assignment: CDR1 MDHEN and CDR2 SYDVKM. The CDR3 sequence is CASRTGGIYGYTF. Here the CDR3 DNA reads TGTGCCAGTAGGACAGGGGGCATTTACGGCTACACCTTC.

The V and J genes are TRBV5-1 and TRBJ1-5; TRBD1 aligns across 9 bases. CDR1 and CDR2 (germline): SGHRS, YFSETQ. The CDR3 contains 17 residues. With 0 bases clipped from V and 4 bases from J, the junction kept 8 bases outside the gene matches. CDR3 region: CASSLDPDRGRNQPQHF. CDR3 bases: TGCGCCAGCAGCTTGGATCCGGACAGGGGCAGAAATCAGCCCCAGCATTTT.

In nucleotides, the CDR3 is TGCAGTGCTTGGGAACAGGGCTATCACACCTTC. It encodes CSAWEQGYHTF. The chain couples TRBV20-1 to TRBJ1-2; D perhaps matches TRBD1 (6 bases). V was shortened by 5 bases and J by 12 bases, with 16 bases between the two germline ends. The CDR3 has 11 amino acids. Germline V gene data show CDR1 as DFQATT and CDR2 as SNEGSKA (reference sequence).

The DNA of the CDR3 is TGTGCCAGCAGTCCTACCCGGGAAAGGTACGAGCAGTACTTC. It translates to CASSPTRERYEQYF. The gene calls are TRBV27 and TRBJ2-7, with D perhaps matching TRBD2 (5 bases). V was clipped by 5 bases and J by 4 bases, with 15 bases between them. From germline, CDR1 is MNHEY and CDR2 SMNVEV (reference sequence). The CDR3 runs 14 residues.

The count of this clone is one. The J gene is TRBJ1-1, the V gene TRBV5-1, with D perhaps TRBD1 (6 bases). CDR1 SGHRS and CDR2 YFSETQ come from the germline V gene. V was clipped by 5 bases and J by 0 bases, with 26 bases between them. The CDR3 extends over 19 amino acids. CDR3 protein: CASRRVRWAAGTLNTEAFF. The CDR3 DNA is TGCGCCAGCAGGAGGGTTCGGTGGGCTGCCGGGACATTGAACACTGAAGCTTTCTTT.

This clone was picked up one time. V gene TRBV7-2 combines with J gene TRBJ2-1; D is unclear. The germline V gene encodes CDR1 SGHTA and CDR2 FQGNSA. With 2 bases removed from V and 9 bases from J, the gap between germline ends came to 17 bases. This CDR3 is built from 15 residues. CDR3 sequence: CASSLLELIGVEQFF. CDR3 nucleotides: TGTGCCAGCAGCTTATTAGAGTTGATCGGAGTTGAGCAGTTCTTC.

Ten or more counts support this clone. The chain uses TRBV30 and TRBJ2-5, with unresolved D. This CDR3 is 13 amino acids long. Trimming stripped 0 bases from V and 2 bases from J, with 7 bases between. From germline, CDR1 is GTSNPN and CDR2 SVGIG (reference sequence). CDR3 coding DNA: TGTGCCTGGAGTGTCGTACAGCAAGAGACCCAGTACTTC. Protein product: CAWSVVQQETQYF.